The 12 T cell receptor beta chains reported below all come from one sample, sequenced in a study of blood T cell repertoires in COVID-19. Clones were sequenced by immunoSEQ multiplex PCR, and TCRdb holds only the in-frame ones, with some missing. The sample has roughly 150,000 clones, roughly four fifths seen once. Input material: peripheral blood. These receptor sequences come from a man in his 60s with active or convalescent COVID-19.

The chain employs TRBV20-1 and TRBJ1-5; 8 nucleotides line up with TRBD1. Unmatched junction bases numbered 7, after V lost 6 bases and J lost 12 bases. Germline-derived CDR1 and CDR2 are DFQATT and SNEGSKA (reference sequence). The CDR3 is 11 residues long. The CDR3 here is CSAAGGGLQHF. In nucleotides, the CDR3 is TGCAGTGCGGCAGGGGGCGGGCTCCAGCATTTT.

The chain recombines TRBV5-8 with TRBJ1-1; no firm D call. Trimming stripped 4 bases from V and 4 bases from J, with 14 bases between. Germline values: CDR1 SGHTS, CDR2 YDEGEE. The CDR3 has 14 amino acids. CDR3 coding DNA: TGTGCCAGCAGCGGGCGGGTTGGCCGCACTGAAGCTTTCTTT. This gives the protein CASSGRVGRTEAFF.

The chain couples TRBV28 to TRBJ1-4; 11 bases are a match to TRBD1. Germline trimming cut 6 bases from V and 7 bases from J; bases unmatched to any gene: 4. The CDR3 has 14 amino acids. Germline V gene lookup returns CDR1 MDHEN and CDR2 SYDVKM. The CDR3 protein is CASRGQGGGEKLFF. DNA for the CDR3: TGTGCCAGCAGGGGACAGGGGGGGGGTGAAAAACTGTTTTTT.

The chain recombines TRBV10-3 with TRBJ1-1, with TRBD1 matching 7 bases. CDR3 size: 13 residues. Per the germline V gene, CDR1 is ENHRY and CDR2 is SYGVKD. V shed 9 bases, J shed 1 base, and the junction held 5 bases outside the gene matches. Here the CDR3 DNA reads TGTGCCATGAAAGGGACAGAGAACACTGAAGCTTTCTTT. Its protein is CAMKGTENTEAFF.

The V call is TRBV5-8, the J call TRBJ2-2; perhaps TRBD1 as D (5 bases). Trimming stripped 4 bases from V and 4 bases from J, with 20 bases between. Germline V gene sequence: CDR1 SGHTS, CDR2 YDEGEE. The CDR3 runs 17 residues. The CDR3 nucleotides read TGTGCCAGCAGCATTCTCTGGGGCGATTCGGTCACCGGGGAGCTGTTTTTT. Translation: CASSILWGDSVTGELFF.

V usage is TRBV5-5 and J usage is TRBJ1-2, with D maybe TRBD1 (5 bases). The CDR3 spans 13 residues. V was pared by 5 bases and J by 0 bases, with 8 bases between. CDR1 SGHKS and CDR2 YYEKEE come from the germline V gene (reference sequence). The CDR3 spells CASSQQANYGYTF. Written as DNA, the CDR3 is TGTGCCAGCAGTCAACAGGCTAACTATGGCTACACCTTC.

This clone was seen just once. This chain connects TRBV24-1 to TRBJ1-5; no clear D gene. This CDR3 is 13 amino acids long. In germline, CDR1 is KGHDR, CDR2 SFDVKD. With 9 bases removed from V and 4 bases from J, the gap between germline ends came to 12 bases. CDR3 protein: CATQEGLNQPQHF. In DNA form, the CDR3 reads TGTGCCACCCAGGAGGGATTGAATCAGCCCCAGCATTTT.

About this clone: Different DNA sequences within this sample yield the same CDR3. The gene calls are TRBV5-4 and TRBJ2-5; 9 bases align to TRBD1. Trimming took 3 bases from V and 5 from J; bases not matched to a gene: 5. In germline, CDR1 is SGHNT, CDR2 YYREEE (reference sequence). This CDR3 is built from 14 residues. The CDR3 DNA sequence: TGTGCCAGCAGCTCGGACAGGGGTCGGGAGACCCAGTACTTC. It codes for CASSSDRGRETQYF.

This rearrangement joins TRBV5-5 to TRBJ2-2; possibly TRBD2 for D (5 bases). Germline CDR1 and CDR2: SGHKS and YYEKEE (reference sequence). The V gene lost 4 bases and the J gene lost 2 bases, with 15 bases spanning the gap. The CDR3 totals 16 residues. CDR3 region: CASSLRGHLNTGELFF. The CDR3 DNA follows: TGTGCCAGCAGCCTCCGAGGGCACTTAAACACCGGGGAGCTGTTTTTT.

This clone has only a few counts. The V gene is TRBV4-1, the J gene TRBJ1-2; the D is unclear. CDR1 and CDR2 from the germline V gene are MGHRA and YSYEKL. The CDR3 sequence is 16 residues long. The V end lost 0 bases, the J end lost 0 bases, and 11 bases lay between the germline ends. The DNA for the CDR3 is TGCGCCAGCAGCCAAGATCGCGGCGGATCTAACTATGGCTACACCTTC. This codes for CASSQDRGGSNYGYTF.

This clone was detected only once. The CDR3 nucleotides are TGTGCCAGCAGCAACATAAATGGGCGCACAGATACGCAGTATTTT. As protein: CASSNINGRTDTQYF. This chain links TRBV7-3 with TRBJ2-3; D uncertain. Germline assignment: CDR1 SGHTA and CDR2 FQGTGA. The CDR3 runs to 15 residues. V gave up 5 bases and J gave up 1 base, with 13 bases separating them.

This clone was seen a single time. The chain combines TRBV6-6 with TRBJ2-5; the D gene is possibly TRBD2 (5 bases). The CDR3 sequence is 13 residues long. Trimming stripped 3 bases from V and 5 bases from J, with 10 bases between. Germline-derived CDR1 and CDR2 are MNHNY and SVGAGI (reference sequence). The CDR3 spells CASSYVRGETQYF. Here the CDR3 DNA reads TGTGCCAGCAGTTATGTCCGCGGGGAGACCCAGTACTTC.